These 10 T cell receptor beta chains were sequenced from one sample in a study of CD8 T cells in ankylosing spondylitis. TCRdb processed the 5' RACE reads anew with MiXCR; each CDR3 protein has one entry. The table shows about 200,000 distinct CDR3 sequences, with about 26% occurring only once. Material for sequencing was blood, either unsorted or a sorted T cell fraction (not recorded which). All receptors come from a male donor with ankylosing spondylitis or in good health (not recorded which).

The V and J genes are TRBV29-1 and TRBJ2-5; 7 bases match TRBD1. The CDR3 contains 14 residues. V dropped 3 bases and J dropped 5; count of bases not matched to a gene: 9. Germline CDR1 reads SQVTM; CDR2 reads ANQGSEA. DNA of the CDR3: TGCAGCGTTGACGACAGGGTTGTCGTGGAGACCCAGTACTTC. It specifies CSVDDRVVVETQYF.

This clonotype has only a few counts. V is TRBV20-1 and J is TRBJ2-5; D gene ambiguous. CDR3 length: 15 residues. CDR1 is DFQATT and CDR2 is SNEGSKA in the germline V gene (reference sequence). Trimming removed 0 bases at V and 0 bases at J, with 11 bases between. CDR3 amino acids: CSARDPHWYQETQYF. DNA for the CDR3: TGCAGTGCTAGAGATCCCCATTGGTACCAAGAGACCCAGTACTTC.

This clonotype showed up many times. J is TRBJ2-2 and V is TRBV4-3; D is undetermined. Trimming left V 0 bases short and J 7 bases short, with 3 bases between. The CDR3 totals 12 residues. Germline CDR1 is LGHNA and CDR2 is YSLEER. The chain's CDR3 is CASSQDFGELFF. CDR3 coding DNA: TGCGCCAGCAGCCAAGATTTCGGGGAGCTGTTTTTT.

This chain links TRBV5-1 with TRBJ2-3, with D maybe TRBD2 (6 bases). With 0 bases removed from V and 9 bases from J, the gap between germline ends came to 17 bases. This CDR3 is built from 15 residues. Germline lookup yields CDR1 SGHRS and CDR2 YFSETQ. The CDR3 region is CASSLAREPVETQYF. In DNA, the CDR3 is TGCGCCAGCAGCTTGGCCCGGGAGCCCGTCGAGACGCAGTATTTT.

This clonotype has more than one count but fewer than ten. J is TRBJ2-3 and V is TRBV29-1; no reliable D call. This CDR3 spans 12 amino acids. The V and J ends lost 7 bases and 1 base respectively, with 9 bases between them. Germline loops: CDR1 SQVTM, CDR2 ANQGSEA. CDR3 in DNA: TGCAGCGCCGACTGGGGCACAGATACGCAGTATTTT. As protein: CSADWGTDTQYF.

This clonotype was seen ten or more times. The chain couples TRBV12-3 or TRBV12-4 to TRBJ2-7; D might be TRBD2 (5 bases). V was pared by 6 bases and J by 6 bases, with 12 bases between. This CDR3 contains 12 residues. As DNA, the CDR3 is TGTGCCAGCAGCCGACTCGCGGGCGAGCAGTACTTC. It encodes CASSRLAGEQYF.

The sample holds many counts of this clonotype. This rearrangement joins TRBV5-1 to TRBJ2-7; perhaps TRBD1 as D (6 bases). CDR3 length: 13 amino acids. V was pared by 4 bases and J by 2 bases, with 10 bases between. Per germline, CDR1 SGHRS and CDR2 YFSETQ. CDR3 protein: CASSPAGAYEQYF. CDR3 DNA: TGCGCCAGCAGCCCCGCAGGGGCCTACGAGCAGTACTTC.

This clonotype was recorded a few times. The chain uses TRBV12-3 or TRBV12-4 and TRBJ2-7, with D perhaps TRBD2 (5 bases). This CDR3 spans 15 amino acids. Trimming cost V 7 bases and J 0 bases, with 16 bases left between them. In DNA, the CDR3 is TGTGCCAGCACCGCGTCTGGGAGCATCTCCTACGAGCAGTACTTC. Translated: CASTASGSISYEQYF.

This clonotype showed up just a few times. The CDR3 region has the DNA TGTGCCAGCAGTTTAGGACTAGCGGCCCAAGAGACCCAGTACTTC. Encoded protein: CASSLGLAAQETQYF. The V and J genes are TRBV12-3 or TRBV12-4 and TRBJ2-5, with 9 bases fitting TRBD2. The length of the CDR3 is 15 residues. Trimming removed 1 base from V and 1 base from J; junction bases left unmatched: 1.

The V and J genes are TRBV20-1 and TRBJ2-2, with 8 bases matching TRBD2. The CDR3 sequence is 14 residues long. Germline-derived CDR1 and CDR2 are DFQATT and SNEGSKA (reference sequence). V lost 5 bases, J lost 4 bases, and 6 bases stayed unmatched. DNA of the CDR3: TGCAGTGCTCAAAGCGGGAGTGGCACCGGGGAGCTGTTTTTT. This translates into CSAQSGSGTGELFF.